Reported below is one T cell receptor beta chain. This entry comes from a study of CD8 T cells in Susac syndrome. Trimming removed 10 bases from V and 1 base from J; junction bases left unmatched: 8. From germline, CDR1 is MNHNY and CDR2 SVGAGI (reference sequence). The CDR3 consists of 15 residues. Those who served as multiple sclerosis controls were treatment-naive patients with stable or active relapsing-remitting disease. TEMRA cells were enriched by FACS, and CD4+ and CD8+ T cells were negatively isolated. Random hexamers primed reverse transcription of roughly 0.5 to 1 ug RNA. An immunoSEQ multiplex PCR amplified TCR beta CDR3 over 54 Vbeta and 13 Jbeta. Each CDR3 protein is one row after TCRdb ran MiXCR on the immunoSEQ multiplex PCR reads. The data contain about 200,000 distinct CDR3 sequences, more than 85% of them singletons.

The sequencing sample was made of CD4+ T cells from PBMCs. The TCR was taken from a human donor with multiple sclerosis. This chain uses TRBV6-6 with TRBJ2-2; the match to TRBD2 covers 8 bases. The CDR3 sequence is CAISLSGVNTGELFF. The CDR3 DNA is TGTGCCATCTCACTTAGCGGGGTGAACACCGGGGAGCTGTTTTTT.